One sample yielded the 7 T cell receptor beta chains listed below, sequenced in a study of T cells in Graves' hyperthyroidism and ophthalmopathy. TCR beta CDR3 region amplification was performed from RNA transcripts. HTBI primers were used for first-round RT-PCR of the TCR CDR3. MiXCR, applied by TCRdb to the multiplex PCR reads, yields one record per CDR3 protein. The sample yields hundreds of thousands of distinct CDR3 sequences, less than 25% seen once. The specimen sequenced was blood. The receptors here all came from a woman aged 30 to 39 with Graves' ophthalmopathy.

In this sample, this clonotype turned up many times. V and J are TRBV12-3 or TRBV12-4 and TRBJ1-5, with D tentatively TRBD1 (5 bases). This CDR3 is 14 amino acids long. Trimming cost V 2 bases and J 7 bases, with 12 bases left between them. CDR3 DNA sequence: TGTGCCAGCAGTTTAACGGCAGGGTACCAGCCCCAGCATTTT. Its translation is CASSLTAGYQPQHF.

For this clonotype: Being one base from a much bigger clone, this may be a read error. The V and J genes are TRBV13 and TRBJ2-7; TRBD2 matches 15 bases. Germline lookup yields CDR1 PRHDT and CDR2 FYEKMQ (reference sequence). V lost 6 bases to trimming and J lost 2 bases; unmatched junction nucleotides: 2. This CDR3 has 15 amino acids. The CDR3 protein is CASRRTSGGAYEQYV. CDR3 in DNA: TGTGCCAGCAGACGGACTAGCGGGGGGGCCTACGAGCAGTACGTC.

The rearrangement joins TRBV12-3 or TRBV12-4 to TRBJ2-5; TRBD1 matches 9 bases. J lost 2 bases, V lost 3 bases, and 4 bases had no gene match. This CDR3 contains 15 residues. For the CDR3, the DNA is TGTGCCAGCAGTTTCGGGACAGGGAGGCAAGAGACCCAGTACTTC. Amino acids: CASSFGTGRQETQYF.

The chain couples TRBV3-1 to TRBJ1-1, with D possibly being TRBD1 (6 bases). V was trimmed by 4 bases and J by 1 base, leaving 16 bases between them. CDR1 and CDR2 from the germline V gene are LGHDT and YNNKEL (reference sequence). This CDR3 region has 16 residues. CDR3 loop: CASSLPPGHPNTEAFF. The CDR3 nucleotides are TGTGCCAGCAGCCTTCCACCGGGACACCCGAACACTGAAGCTTTCTTT. Full variable domain (outside the CDR3, taken from reference TRBV3-1 and TRBJ1-1): DTAVSQTPKYLVTQMGNDKSIKCEQNLGHDTMYWYKQDSKKFLKIMFSYNNKELIINETVPNRFSPKSPDKAHLNLHINSLELGDSAVYFCASSLPPGHPNTEAFFGQGTRLTVV.

This clonotype has at least ten counts. The V gene is TRBV6-1, the J gene TRBJ2-2; 12 bases match TRBD1. Trimming cost V 8 bases and J 7 bases; bases outside gene matches: 8. Germline V gives CDR1 MNHNS, CDR2 SASEGT. The CDR3 has 15 amino acids. CDR3 amino acids: CASSPGQGAVGELFF. CDR3 DNA: TGTGCCAGCTCCCCGGGACAGGGGGCCGTCGGGGAGCTGTTTTTT.

This clonotype was seen a few times. The genes are TRBV6-5 and TRBJ2-2, with a possible D match to TRBD2 (6 bases). Looked up from germline, CDR1 is MNHEY and CDR2 is SVGAGI. V lost 2 bases and J lost 6, with 16 bases in between. The CDR3 runs to 16 residues. This chain's CDR3 is CASSYGRQGRAGELFF. For the CDR3, the DNA is TGTGCCAGCAGTTACGGGAGGCAGGGAAGGGCCGGGGAGCTGTTTTTT.

This clonotype showed up many times. The chain employs TRBV7-9 and TRBJ2-7; TRBD1 matches at 9 bases. V gave up 5 bases and J gave up 5 bases; unmatched junction bases: 10. CDR1 and CDR2 (germline): SEHNR, FQNEAQ (reference sequence). The CDR3 has 15 residues. CDR3 in DNA: TGTGCCAGCAGCCTACTCTGGACAGGGGAGCACGAGCAGTACTTC. This translates into CASSLLWTGEHEQYF. The full variable domain, its missing parts supplied by reference TRBV7-9 and TRBJ2-7, is DTGVSQNPRHKITKRGQNVTFRCDPISEHNRLYWYRQTLGQGPEFLTYFQNEAQLEKSRLLSDRFSAERPKGSFSTLEIQRTEQGDSAMYLCASSLLWTGEHEQYFGPGTRLTVT.